This record looks at one T cell receptor beta chain sequence and its context. This clonotype was observed many times. Its target antigen remains unknown. The junction shows a germline mismatch at one end, possibly a read error. Graves' hyperthyroidism was defined as stable when no progression to ophthalmopathy occurred over 18 months of follow-up. The hyperthyroidism patients were between 18 and 65 years old and newly diagnosed, with a disease duration of less than 2 months. The study excluded patients with uncontrolled infections, other autoimmune diseases, pregnancy or lactation. Clinical symptoms, serum thyroxine and TRAb, thyroid ultrasound, and orbital computed tomography formed the basis for the diagnoses. PBMCs were separated from roughly 10 ml of fresh peripheral blood using Ficoll-Paque density gradient centrifugation. Trizol reagent was used to extract total RNA, and RNA quality was then checked on an Agilent 2100 Bioanalyzer.

The data originate from a study of T cells in Graves' hyperthyroidism and ophthalmopathy (dated by TCRdb to between 2018 and 2021). With regard to the full study: Peripheral blood samples were taken at initial diagnosis, before any treatment was given. The study also compared thyroid tissue and blood T-cell repertoires from about six Graves' hyperthyroidism patients. Prospective prediction of ophthalmopathy was tested in an independent validation cohort consisting of 18 hyperthyroidism patients and more than 15 patients who later progressed to ophthalmopathy. A discovery cohort of about 96 patients, 43 with Graves' ophthalmopathy and approximately 60 with stable Graves' hyperthyroidism, was used to find distinguishing TCR V-J signatures. According to the paper, TCR Vbeta CDR3 sequencing was carried out on 135 peripheral blood samples, which came from some 41 ophthalmopathy, around 75 hyperthyroidism and approximately 17 progressor patients. After blood sampling, hyperthyroidism patients were treated with methimazole at a starting dose of 30 mg daily, and ophthalmopathy patients were treated with high-dose intravenous methylprednisolone. The roughly 100 discovery patients were divided at random into training and test sets in a 7:3 ratio.

As encoded in the germline V gene, CDR1 is MNHEY while CDR2 is SVGAGI. The CDR3 goes from the cysteine to the phenylalanine over 14 residues. Only the CDR3 portion is preserved as DNA: 42 bases, with reading frame beginning at the first base. The investigation overall reported the following: Most expanded thyroid clonotypes (frequency above 0.001) were also found in blood, which suggests that blood repertoires may mirror thyroid immune responses. Sample size was not statistically predetermined, and investigators were not blinded to group allocation. In validation, progression to ophthalmopathy was predicted by the model with around 71% sensitivity and just over 72% specificity, a median of roughly 6.4 months before onset. Ophthalmopathy was separated from stable hyperthyroidism by a 13 V-J signature model, with roughly 88% sensitivity and about 81% specificity obtained in cross-validation and 80%/75% obtained in testing.

The TCR beta CDR3 regions were amplified from RNA transcripts. The TCR CDR3 was subjected to a first round of RT-PCR using the HTBI primer set and the Qiagen OneStep RT-PCR kit. Libraries were constructed in a second round of multiplex PCR, after which size selection and purification were performed. Sequencing of the libraries was done on an Illumina HiSeq2000 using paired-end 100 bp reads. Processing in the source paper ran as follows. SOAPnuke was used to process the raw data, with reads discarded if the reads contained adapters or uncalled bases, had a mean Phred below 15, or lacked an exact constant-primer or identifier match. High-quality paired reads were merged with COPE v1.2.5, and unique nucleotide sequences were defined as clonotypes. MiTCR v1.1 was used to align the clonotypes against IMGT TRBV, TRBD and TRBJ reference segments. Analysis was restricted to V-J combinations with a frequency above 0.0001, which covered over 98% of repertoires. The TCS score was defined as F50 (clonal expansion) divided by E x V (chaos), with BLOSUM62-based TCRdist calculated between CDR3 peptides within each V-J. Welch's t-statistics and random forest reduced several hundred V-J features to 10 to 15, which were used in a naive Bayes classifier (R e1071). TCRdb handled the public reads itself, with Q25 trimming in fastp and clone calling in MiXCR, and kept productive beta chains. Each entry merges the rows of one CDR3 protein and shows their most common DNA and genes. V and J calls and clone size were set by TCRdb, not the authors. The table for this sample lists some 350,000 distinct CDR3 sequences; roughly 19% of them were counted only once. Jointly, the top ten make up around 3.6% of the sample.

The rearrangement combines TRBV6-5 with TRBJ2-7, with 8 bases matching TRBD1. Sequenced material: blood. The receptor was derived from a woman younger than 35 with Graves' hyperthyroidism. In nucleotides, the sequence is TGTGCCAGCGGTTACCCGGGGACAGGCTACGAGCAGTACTTC. It is translated as CASGYPGTGYEQYF.